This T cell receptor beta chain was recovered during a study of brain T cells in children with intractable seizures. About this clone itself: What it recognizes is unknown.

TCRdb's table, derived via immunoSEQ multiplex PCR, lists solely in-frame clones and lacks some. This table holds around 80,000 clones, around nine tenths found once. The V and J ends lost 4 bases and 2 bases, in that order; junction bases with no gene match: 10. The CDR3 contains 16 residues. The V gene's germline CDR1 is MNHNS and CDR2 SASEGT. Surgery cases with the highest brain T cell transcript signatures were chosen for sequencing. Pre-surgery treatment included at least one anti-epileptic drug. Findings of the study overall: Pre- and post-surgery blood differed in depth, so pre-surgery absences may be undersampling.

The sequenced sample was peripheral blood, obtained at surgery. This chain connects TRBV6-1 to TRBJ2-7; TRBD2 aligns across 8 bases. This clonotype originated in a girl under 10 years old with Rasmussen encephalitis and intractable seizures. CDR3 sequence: CASSGTSQSSTYEQYF. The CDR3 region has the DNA TGTGCCAGCAGTGGGACTAGCCAATCCTCTACCTACGAGCAGTACTTC.